The 27 T cell receptor beta chains presented below share a single source sample, sequenced in a study of radiation and T cells in renal cell carcinoma (dated by TCRdb to 2018 to 2020). The sample's time point label, in plain terms: baseline pretreatment blood. The intended sense of this specimen's treatment or condition label: 15 Gy SBRT to primary tumor, nephrectomy 4 weeks later. Libraries were constructed by the immunoSEQ multiplex PCR assay. What TCRdb holds here is the immuneACCESS table cut down to in-frame rearrangements. Part of the clones is not present; checked against another copy, under half of the missing clones reflect an unresolved V gene, and the others are unexplained. For this sample there are 100,000 to 150,000 clones; roughly 80% appear just once. Around 3% of the sample is taken by the ten largest. The sample in question was blood, obtained from a patient whose treatment included radiotherapy and nephrectomy. Receptor source: a woman aged 55-69 years with renal cell carcinoma.

The genes are TRBV19 and TRBJ1-2; 8 nucleotides align to TRBD1. After removal of 5 bases from V and 8 bases from J, the junction contained 4 bases not matched to a gene. Germline V gives CDR1 LNHDA, CDR2 SQIVND (reference sequence). The CDR3 consists of 12 residues. CDR3 sequence: CASSYGQGGYTF. Written as DNA, the CDR3 is TGTGCCAGTAGTTATGGACAGGGCGGCTACACCTTC.

This clone has ten or more counts. This sequence joins TRBV27 and TRBJ2-7; 7 bases line up with TRBD2. The V gene's germline CDR1 is MNHEY and CDR2 SMNVEV (reference sequence). The CDR3 length is 14 residues. V was pared by 5 bases and J by 2 bases, with 6 bases of the junction left unmatched. The CDR3 sequence is CASSQLARTYEQYF. The DNA for the CDR3 is TGTGCCAGCAGTCAACTAGCGCGGACCTACGAGCAGTACTTC.

The V and J genes are TRBV5-1 and TRBJ2-1; 8 bases align to TRBD2. Germline CDR1 is SGHRS and CDR2 is YFSETQ. The CDR3 is 15 amino acids. J lost 3 bases, V lost 0 bases, and 2 bases had no gene match. In DNA form, the CDR3 reads TGCGCCAGCAGCTTGGCGGGAGGGGACTACAATGAGCAGTTCTTC. It specifies CASSLAGGDYNEQFF.

J is TRBJ2-3 and V is TRBV25-1; D is unresolved. The CDR3 is made up of 17 amino acids. V lost 0 bases, J lost 1 base, and 14 bases lay in between. CDR1 MGHDK and CDR2 SYGVNS come from the germline V gene. The CDR3 sequence: CASSEYTRAIRTDTQYF. The CDR3 DNA reads as TGTGCCAGCAGTGAATACACGCGCGCCATACGCACAGATACGCAGTATTTT.

The CDR3 here is CASSQFLGNIGNEKLFF. The CDR3 DNA reads as TGTGCCAGCAGCCAATTTCTTGGGAACATTGGTAATGAAAAACTGTTTTTT. The chain uses TRBV16 and TRBJ1-4, with D hard to call. This CDR3 spans 17 amino acids. The germline gives CDR1 KGHSY, CDR2 FQNENV. Trimming cost V 1 base and J 4 bases, with 16 bases left between them.

The gene calls are TRBV18 and TRBJ1-1, with D perhaps matching TRBD1 (5 bases). The length of the CDR3 is 15 residues. Trimming stripped 5 bases from V and 1 base from J, with 14 bases between. Germline loops: CDR1 KGHSH, CDR2 LQKENI. In nucleotides, the CDR3 is TGTGCCAGCTCATTGAACAGGAGAGGGAACACTGAAGCTTTCTTT. It is translated as CASSLNRRGNTEAFF.

The chain carries TRBV7-8 and TRBJ1-4; the D is unclear. The CDR3 has 16 residues. V shed 1 base and J shed 0 bases, with 9 bases lying between them. The germline CDR1 and CDR2 sequences are SGHVS and FQNEAQ. In DNA, the CDR3 is TGTGCCAGCAGCTTAGTGTCAATATCAACTAATGAAAAACTGTTTTTT. Translated, it gives CASSLVSISTNEKLFF. The variable domain in full, completed from reference TRBV7-8 and TRBJ1-4, reads GAGVSQSPRYKVAKRGQDVALRCDPISGHVSLFWYQQALGQGPEFLTYFQNEAQLDKSGLPSDRFFAERPEGSVSTLKIQRTQQEDSAVYLCASSLVSISTNEKLFFGSGTQLSVL.

This clone was picked up a small number of times. The gene calls are TRBV5-8 and TRBJ2-2, with 7 bases aligning to TRBD1. V lost 2 bases and J lost 4; bases outside the gene matches: 14. The CDR3 runs 18 residues. Germline CDR1 is SGHTS and CDR2 is YDEGEE. CDR3 sequence reads: CASSFPLSTGMGTGELFF. In nucleotides, the CDR3 is TGTGCCAGCAGCTTCCCTTTATCGACAGGGATGGGCACCGGGGAGCTGTTTTTT.

This chain connects TRBV19 to TRBJ2-5; D ambiguous. The CDR3 is 10 amino acids. Germline CDR1 LNHDA, CDR2 SQIVND (reference sequence). V was cut by 7 bases and J by 4 bases, with 4 bases left in between. The CDR3: CASIGETQYF. CDR3 in DNA: TGTGCCAGTATCGGAGAGACCCAGTACTTC.

This clone was seen a few times. The chain uses TRBV5-5 and TRBJ2-2; TRBD2 matches 10 bases. The germline V gene encodes CDR1 SGHKS and CDR2 YYEKEE (reference sequence). This CDR3 comprises 17 residues. V was pared by 2 bases and J by 4 bases, with 8 bases of the junction left unmatched. CDR3: CASSLYSGGITTGELFF. The CDR3 DNA reads as TGTGCCAGCAGCTTATATAGCGGGGGGATAACCACCGGGGAGCTGTTTTTT.

The chain's CDR3 is CASSPLGIAGLTGELFF. The CDR3 DNA reads TGTGCCAGCAGCCCACTAGGGATAGCGGGCTTAACCGGGGAGCTGTTTTTT. The V gene is TRBV14, the J gene TRBJ2-2, with TRBD2 matching over 7 bases. This CDR3 contains 17 residues. Per germline, CDR1 SGHDN and CDR2 FVKESK. Trimming at V came to 4 bases and at J to 5 bases, leaving 13 bases not matched to a gene.

The chain links TRBV28 to TRBJ2-5, with D perhaps given as TRBD1 or TRBD2 (5 bases each). The germline CDR1 and CDR2 sequences are MDHEN and SYDVKM. The CDR3 spans 16 residues. Trimming shortened V by 5 bases and J by 1 base, and 17 bases separated the two germline ends. The CDR3 loop reads CASSPGPQGVQETQYF. The CDR3 nucleotides read TGTGCCAGCAGTCCTGGCCCCCAGGGAGTCCAAGAGACCCAGTACTTC.

CDR3 residues: CAWIRDRSSNYGYTF. CDR3 coding DNA: TGTGCCTGGATACGGGACAGGAGTTCTAACTATGGCTACACCTTC. This chain joins TRBV30 and TRBJ1-2; TRBD1 agrees at 8 bases. V trimming: 4 bases; J trimming: 0 bases; junction bases outside the gene matches: 7. Germline CDR1 reads GTSNPN; CDR2 reads SVGIG (reference sequence). The CDR3 contains 15 residues.

The CDR3 spells CASSAPGTGYEQYF. In nucleotides, the CDR3 is TGTGCCAGCAGCGCGCCCGGGACAGGCTACGAGCAGTACTTC. This chain links TRBV9 with TRBJ2-7, with 8 bases that match TRBD1. The V gene's germline CDR1 is SGDLS and CDR2 YYNGEE. CDR3 length: 14 amino acids. J was trimmed by 3 bases and V by 3 bases; bases with no gene match: 5.

This sequence joins TRBV6-5 and TRBJ2-7; weak D call: TRBD1 (5 bases). The CDR3 is 15 amino acids. V was clipped by 0 bases and J by 0 bases, with 9 bases between them. Germline V gives CDR1 MNHEY, CDR2 SVGAGI. DNA for the CDR3: TGTGCCAGCAGTTACTCGTCCCAGGGCTCCTACGAGCAGTACTTC. Its translation is CASSYSSQGSYEQYF.

V and J are TRBV19 and TRBJ1-3; D gene unclear. V dropped 6 bases and J dropped 0 bases, with 12 bases sitting between them. Germline assignment: CDR1 LNHDA and CDR2 SQIVND (reference sequence). The CDR3 consists of 15 residues. The CDR3 nucleotides are TGTGCCAGTAGCGTCGAATTGAGCTCTGGAAACACCATATATTTT. Its translation: CASSVELSSGNTIYF. The full variable domain, in which reference TRBV19 and TRBJ1-3 provide the parts outside the CDR3, is DGGITQSPKYLFRKEGQNVTLSCEQNLNHDAMYWYRQDPGQGLRLIYYSQIVNDFQKGDIAEGYSVSREKKESFPLTVTSAQKNPTAFYLCASSVELSSGNTIYFGEGSWLTVV.

The V and J genes are TRBV7-3 and TRBJ2-7; 8 nucleotides line up with TRBD2. With 2 bases clipped from V and 3 bases from J, the junction kept 6 bases outside the gene matches. CDR1 is SGHTA, CDR2 FQGTGA, per germline. The CDR3 runs to 15 residues. The CDR3 protein is CASSLGAGGRYEQYF. In DNA form, the CDR3 reads TGTGCCAGCAGCTTAGGGGCGGGAGGCCGCTACGAGCAGTACTTC.

This chain joins TRBV4-1 and TRBJ2-3, with a weak D call TRBD1 (5 bases). CDR1 is MGHRA, CDR2 YSYEKL, per germline. V lost 0 bases to trimming and J lost 4 bases, with 11 bases between them. The CDR3 contains 15 residues. CDR3 bases: TGCGCCAGCAGCCAAGAACCTACCAGGGCAGATACGCAGTATTTT. Translating it yields CASSQEPTRADTQYF.

The J gene is TRBJ1-2, the V gene TRBV7-3; 7 bases are a match to TRBD1. With V trimmed by 5 bases and J by 4 bases, 10 bases remained unmatched. The CDR3 covers 15 residues. Per germline, CDR1 SGHTA and CDR2 FQGTGA. The CDR3, as DNA: TGTGCCAGCAGCCCGGACGCAGGGGGGATCTATGGCTACACCTTC. This codes for CASSPDAGGIYGYTF.

This clone was counted a few times. The chain uses TRBV19 and TRBJ1-1; D is unresolved. The CDR3 is 13 amino acids. Trimming pared 7 bases from V and 1 base from J, leaving 10 bases between. Per the germline V gene, CDR1 is LNHDA and CDR2 is SQIVND (reference sequence). The CDR3 DNA sequence: TGTGCCAGTAAAGTTCACGGGAACACTGAAGCTTTCTTT. Residues: CASKVHGNTEAFF. The entire variable domain, with the rest obtained from reference TRBV19 and TRBJ1-1, is as follows: DGGITQSPKYLFRKEGQNVTLSCEQNLNHDAMYWYRQDPGQGLRLIYYSQIVNDFQKGDIAEGYSVSREKKESFPLTVTSAQKNPTAFYLCASKVHGNTEAFFGQGTRLTVV.

In this sample, this clone turned up a few times. The CDR3 bases are TGTGCCAGCAGCAGGGACAGGGGGGCCTATGGCTACACCTTC. It codes for CASSRDRGAYGYTF. The V call is TRBV28, the J call TRBJ1-2; 11 bases match TRBD1. V was clipped by 6 bases and J by 4 bases; unmatched bases: 4. Per germline, CDR1 MDHEN and CDR2 SYDVKM. The CDR3 has 14 amino acids.

The rearrangement links TRBV2 to TRBJ2-2; D is possibly TRBD1 or TRBD2 (5 bases each). The CDR3 length is 15 residues. V was shortened by 4 bases and J by 0 bases, with 9 bases between the two germline ends. Germline V CDR1 and CDR2: SNHLY, FYNNEI. CDR3: CASSAQGPNTGELFF. The CDR3 DNA follows: TGTGCCAGCAGTGCCCAGGGACCGAACACCGGGGAGCTGTTTTTT.

The genes are TRBV4-3 and TRBJ1-3, with D unresolved. From germline, CDR1 is LGHNA and CDR2 YSLEER. Trimming stripped 3 bases from V and 0 bases from J, with 9 bases between. CDR3 length: 15 residues. The CDR3 loop reads CASSHAQLSGNTIYF. The CDR3 nucleotides are TGCGCCAGCAGCCACGCACAGCTCTCTGGAAACACCATATATTTT.

The rearrangement uses TRBV15 and TRBJ2-7; TRBD1 is a possible D gene (5 bases). The CDR3 is 17 residues long. Germline CDR1 is LNHNV and CDR2 is YYDKDF (reference sequence). V lost 0 bases to trimming and J lost 1 base, with 16 bases between them. In DNA, the CDR3 is TGTGCCACCAGCAGAGATCGTTTACAGGTAGAATCCTACGAGCAGTACTTC. Residues: CATSRDRLQVESYEQYF.

The chain links TRBV9 to TRBJ1-5; D is undetermined. V was cut by 0 bases and J by 4 bases, with 8 bases left in between. Germline V gives CDR1 SGDLS, CDR2 YYNGEE. The length of the CDR3 is 14 residues. This CDR3 reads CASSVGTQNQPQHF. The DNA for the CDR3 is TGTGCCAGCAGCGTAGGGACTCAAAATCAGCCCCAGCATTTT.

V is TRBV28 and J is TRBJ2-7; D gene unclear. Germline V CDR1 and CDR2: MDHEN, SYDVKM. The V end was cut by 5 bases, the J end by 3 bases, with 14 bases between. The CDR3 contains 14 residues. CDR3 DNA: TGTGCCAGCAGTCTAAGTGGCAGCCTCTACGAGCAGTACTTC. It specifies CASSLSGSLYEQYF.

V and J are TRBV28 and TRBJ1-3, with TRBD1 as a possible D gene (5 bases). CDR3 length: 14 amino acids. The V end lost 5 bases, the J end lost 2 bases, and 10 bases lay between the germline ends. CDR1 and CDR2 from the germline V gene are MDHEN and SYDVKM. The CDR3 reads CASSLQVPGNTIYF. Written as DNA, the CDR3 is TGTGCCAGCAGTCTACAGGTACCTGGAAACACCATATATTTT.